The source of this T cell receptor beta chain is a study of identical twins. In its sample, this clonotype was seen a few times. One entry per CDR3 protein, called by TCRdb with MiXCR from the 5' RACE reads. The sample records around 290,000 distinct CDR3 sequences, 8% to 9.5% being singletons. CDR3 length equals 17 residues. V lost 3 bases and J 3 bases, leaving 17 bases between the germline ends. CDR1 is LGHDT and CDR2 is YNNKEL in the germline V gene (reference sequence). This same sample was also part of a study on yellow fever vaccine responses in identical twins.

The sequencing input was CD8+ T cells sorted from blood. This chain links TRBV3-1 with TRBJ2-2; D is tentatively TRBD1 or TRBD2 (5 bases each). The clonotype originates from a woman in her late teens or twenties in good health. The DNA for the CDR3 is TGTGCCAGCAGCCACCCTGGGACGATAGTTTACACCGGGGAGCTGTTTTTT. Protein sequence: CASSHPGTIVYTGELFF.